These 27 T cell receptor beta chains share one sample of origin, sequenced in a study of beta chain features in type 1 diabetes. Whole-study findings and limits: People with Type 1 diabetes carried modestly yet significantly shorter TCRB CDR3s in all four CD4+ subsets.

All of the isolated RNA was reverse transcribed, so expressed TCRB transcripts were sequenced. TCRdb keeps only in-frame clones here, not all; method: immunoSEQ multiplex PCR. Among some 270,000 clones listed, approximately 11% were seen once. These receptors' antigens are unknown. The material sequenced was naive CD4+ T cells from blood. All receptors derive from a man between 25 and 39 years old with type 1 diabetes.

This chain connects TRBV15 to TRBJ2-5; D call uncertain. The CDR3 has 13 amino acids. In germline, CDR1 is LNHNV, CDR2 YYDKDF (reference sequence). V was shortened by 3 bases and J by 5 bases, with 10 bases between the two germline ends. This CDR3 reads CATSRASPETQYF. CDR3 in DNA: TGTGCCACCAGCAGGGCCTCCCCGGAGACCCAGTACTTC.

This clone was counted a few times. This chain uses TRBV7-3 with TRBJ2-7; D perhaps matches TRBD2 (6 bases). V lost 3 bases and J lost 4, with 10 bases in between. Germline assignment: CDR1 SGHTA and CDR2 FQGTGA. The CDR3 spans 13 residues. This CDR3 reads CASSLGEEYEQYF. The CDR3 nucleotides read TGTGCCAGCAGCTTGGGGGAGGAGTACGAGCAGTACTTC.

The CDR3 here is CASSLWQGDETQYF. The CDR3 nucleotides are TGTGCCAGCAGCTTGTGGCAGGGGGACGAGACCCAGTACTTC. The rearrangement uses TRBV5-4 and TRBJ2-5, with TRBD1 matching 7 bases. This CDR3 contains 14 residues. Losses at the gene ends were 1 base for V and 5 bases for J; bases not matched to a gene: 5. Germline CDR1 SGHNT, CDR2 YYREEE (reference sequence).

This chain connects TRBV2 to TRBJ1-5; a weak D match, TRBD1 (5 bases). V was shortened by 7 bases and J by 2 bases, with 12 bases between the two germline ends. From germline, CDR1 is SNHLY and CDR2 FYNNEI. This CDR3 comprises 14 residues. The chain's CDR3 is CASTQGTGNQPQHF. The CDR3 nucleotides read TGTGCCAGCACCCAGGGTACGGGCAATCAGCCCCAGCATTTT.

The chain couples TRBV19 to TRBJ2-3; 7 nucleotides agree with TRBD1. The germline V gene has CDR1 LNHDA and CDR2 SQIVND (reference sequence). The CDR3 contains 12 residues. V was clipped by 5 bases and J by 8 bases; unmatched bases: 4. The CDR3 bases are TGTGCCAGTAGTGGGACAGTTGGTACGCAGTATTTT. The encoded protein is CASSGTVGTQYF.

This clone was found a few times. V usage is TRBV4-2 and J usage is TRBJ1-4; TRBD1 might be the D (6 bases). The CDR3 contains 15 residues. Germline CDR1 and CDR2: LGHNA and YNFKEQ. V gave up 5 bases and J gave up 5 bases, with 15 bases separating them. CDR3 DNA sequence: TGTGCCAGCAGCTCGGGGGGGCGCAGGAATGAAAAACTGTTTTTT. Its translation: CASSSGGRRNEKLFF.

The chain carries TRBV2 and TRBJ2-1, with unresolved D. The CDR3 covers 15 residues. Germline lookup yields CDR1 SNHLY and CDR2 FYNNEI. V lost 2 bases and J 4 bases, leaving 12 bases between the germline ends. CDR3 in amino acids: CASSERSSEYNEQFF. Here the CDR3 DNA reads TGTGCCAGCAGTGAAAGGTCTAGTGAGTACAATGAGCAGTTCTTC.

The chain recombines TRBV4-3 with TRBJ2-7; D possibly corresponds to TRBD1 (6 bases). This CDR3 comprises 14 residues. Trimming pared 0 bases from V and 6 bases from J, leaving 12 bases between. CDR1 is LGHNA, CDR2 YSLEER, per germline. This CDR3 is CASSQDSGRGEQYF. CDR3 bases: TGCGCCAGCAGCCAAGATTCGGGCAGGGGCGAGCAGTACTTC.

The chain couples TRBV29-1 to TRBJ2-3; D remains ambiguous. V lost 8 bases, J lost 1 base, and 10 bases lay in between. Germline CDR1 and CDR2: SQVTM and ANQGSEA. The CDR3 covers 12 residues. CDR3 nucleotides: TGCAGCAACGTACGGGGCACAGATACGCAGTATTTT. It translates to CSNVRGTDTQYF.

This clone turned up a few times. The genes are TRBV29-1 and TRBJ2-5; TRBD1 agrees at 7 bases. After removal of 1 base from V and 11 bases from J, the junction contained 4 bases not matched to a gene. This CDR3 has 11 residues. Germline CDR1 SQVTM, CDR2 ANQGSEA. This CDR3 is CSVEATGLQYF. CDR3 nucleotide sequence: TGCAGCGTTGAAGCGACAGGGTTGCAGTACTTC.

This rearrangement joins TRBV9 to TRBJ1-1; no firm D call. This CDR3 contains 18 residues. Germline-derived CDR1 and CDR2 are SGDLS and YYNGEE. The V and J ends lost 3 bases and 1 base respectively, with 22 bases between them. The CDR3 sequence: CASSDSPRSEGQNTEAFF. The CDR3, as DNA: TGTGCCAGCAGCGACTCTCCACGTTCTGAGGGTCAGAACACTGAAGCTTTCTTT.

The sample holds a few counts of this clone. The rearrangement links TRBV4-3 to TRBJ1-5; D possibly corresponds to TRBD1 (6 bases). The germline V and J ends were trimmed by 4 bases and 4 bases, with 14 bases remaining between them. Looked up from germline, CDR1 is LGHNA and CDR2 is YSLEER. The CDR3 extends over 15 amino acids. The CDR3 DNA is TGCGCCAGCAGCCGATACGGACAGCCAAATCAGCCCCAGCATTTT. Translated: CASSRYGQPNQPQHF.

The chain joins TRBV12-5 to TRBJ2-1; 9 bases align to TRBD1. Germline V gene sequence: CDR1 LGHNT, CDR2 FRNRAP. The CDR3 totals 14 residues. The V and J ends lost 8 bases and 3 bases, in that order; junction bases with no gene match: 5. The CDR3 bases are TGTGCTAGTTCCCCGGGACAGGGCTACAATGAGCAGTTCTTC. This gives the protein CASSPGQGYNEQFF.

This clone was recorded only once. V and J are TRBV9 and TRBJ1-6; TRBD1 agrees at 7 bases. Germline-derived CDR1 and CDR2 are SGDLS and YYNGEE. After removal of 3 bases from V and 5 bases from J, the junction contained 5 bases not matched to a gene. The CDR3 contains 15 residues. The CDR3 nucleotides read TGTGCCAGCAGCGGGTGGGACAGCGATAATTCACCCCTCCACTTT. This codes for CASSGWDSDNSPLHF. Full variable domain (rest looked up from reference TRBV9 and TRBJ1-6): DSGVTQTPKHLITATGQRVTLRCSPRSGDLSVYWYQQSLDQGLQFLIQYYNGEERAKGNILERFSAQQFPDLHSELNLSSLELGDSALYFCASSGWDSDNSPLHFGNGTRLTVT.

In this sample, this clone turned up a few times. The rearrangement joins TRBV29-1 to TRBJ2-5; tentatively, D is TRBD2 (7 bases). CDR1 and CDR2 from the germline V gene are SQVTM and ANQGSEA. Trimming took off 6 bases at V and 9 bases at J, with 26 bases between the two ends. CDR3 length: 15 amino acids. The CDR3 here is CSVGGGGRSGKAQYF. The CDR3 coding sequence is TGCAGCGTGGGAGGGGGGGGGCGCTCTGGGAAGGCCCAGTACTTC.

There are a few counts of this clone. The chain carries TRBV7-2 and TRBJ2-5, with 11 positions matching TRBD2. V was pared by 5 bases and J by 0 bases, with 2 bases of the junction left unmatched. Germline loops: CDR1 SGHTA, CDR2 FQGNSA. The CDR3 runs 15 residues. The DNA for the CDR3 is TGTGCCAGCAGCACACTAGCGGGGGACCAAGAGACCCAGTACTTC. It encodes CASSTLAGDQETQYF.

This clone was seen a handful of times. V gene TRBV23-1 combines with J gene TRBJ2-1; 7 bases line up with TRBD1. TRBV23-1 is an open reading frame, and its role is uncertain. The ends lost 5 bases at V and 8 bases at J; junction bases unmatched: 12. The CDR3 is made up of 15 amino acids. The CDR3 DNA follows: TGCGCCAGCAGTGAAAGGGGGCAACAGGGTGATGAGCAGTTCTTC. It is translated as CASSERGQQGDEQFF.

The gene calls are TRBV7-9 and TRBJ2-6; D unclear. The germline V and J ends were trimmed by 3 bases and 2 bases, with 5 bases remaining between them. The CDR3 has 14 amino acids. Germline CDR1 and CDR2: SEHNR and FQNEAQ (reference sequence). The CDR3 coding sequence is TGTGCCAGCAGCTTTCTTGCTGGGGCCAACGTCCTGACTTTC. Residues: CASSFLAGANVLTF.

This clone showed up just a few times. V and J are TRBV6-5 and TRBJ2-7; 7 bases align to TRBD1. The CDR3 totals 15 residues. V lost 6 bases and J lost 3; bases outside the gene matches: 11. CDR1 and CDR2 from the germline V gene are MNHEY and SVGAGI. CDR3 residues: CASRREPGQSYEQYF. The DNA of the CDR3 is TGTGCCAGCAGAAGGGAACCGGGACAGAGCTACGAGCAGTACTTC.

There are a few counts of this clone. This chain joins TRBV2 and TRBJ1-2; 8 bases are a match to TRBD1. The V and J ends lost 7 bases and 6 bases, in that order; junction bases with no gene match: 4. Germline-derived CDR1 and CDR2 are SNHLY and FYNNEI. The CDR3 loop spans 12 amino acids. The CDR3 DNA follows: TGTGCCAGCACCGGACAGGGAGATGGCTACACCTTC. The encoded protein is CASTGQGDGYTF.

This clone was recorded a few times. The CDR3 here is CASSERDKETQYF. CDR3 nucleotides: TGTGCCAGCAGTGAAAGGGACAAAGAGACCCAGTACTTC. The J gene is TRBJ2-5, the V gene TRBV6-1, with D tentatively TRBD1 (6 bases). V lost 2 bases, J lost 3 bases, and 7 bases lay in between. Germline CDR1 and CDR2: MNHNS and SASEGT. The CDR3 is 13 amino acids.

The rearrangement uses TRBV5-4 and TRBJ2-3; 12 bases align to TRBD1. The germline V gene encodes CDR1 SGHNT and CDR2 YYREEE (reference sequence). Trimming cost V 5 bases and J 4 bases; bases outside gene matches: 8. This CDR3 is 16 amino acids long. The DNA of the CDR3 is TGTGCCAGCAGGCCCGGGACAGGGGGCTACGCAGATACGCAGTATTTT. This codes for CASRPGTGGYADTQYF.

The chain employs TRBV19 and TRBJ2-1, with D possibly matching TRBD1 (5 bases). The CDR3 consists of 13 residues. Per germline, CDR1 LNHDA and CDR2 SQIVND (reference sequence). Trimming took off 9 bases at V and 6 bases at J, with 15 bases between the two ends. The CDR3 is CASNPTGANEQFF. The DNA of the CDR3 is TGTGCCAGCAATCCCACAGGCGCCAATGAGCAGTTCTTC.

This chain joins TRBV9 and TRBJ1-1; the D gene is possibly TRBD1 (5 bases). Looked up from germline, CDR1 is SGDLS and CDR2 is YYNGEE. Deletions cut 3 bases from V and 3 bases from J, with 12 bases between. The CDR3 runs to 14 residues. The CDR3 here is CASSEGLSHTEAFF. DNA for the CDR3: TGTGCCAGCAGCGAGGGACTCTCTCACACTGAAGCTTTCTTT.

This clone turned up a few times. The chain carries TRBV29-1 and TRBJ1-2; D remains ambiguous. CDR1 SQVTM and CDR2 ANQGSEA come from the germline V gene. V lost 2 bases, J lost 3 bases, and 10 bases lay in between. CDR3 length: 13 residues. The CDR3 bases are TGCAGCGTTGAAAGGAGGATAGACTATGGCTACACCTTC. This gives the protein CSVERRIDYGYTF. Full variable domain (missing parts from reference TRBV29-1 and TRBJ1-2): SAVISQKPSRDICQRGTSLTIQCQVDSQVTMMFWYRQQPGQSLTLIATANQGSEATYESGFVIDKFPISRPNLTFSTLTVSNMSPEDSSIYLCSVERRIDYGYTFGSGTRLTVV.

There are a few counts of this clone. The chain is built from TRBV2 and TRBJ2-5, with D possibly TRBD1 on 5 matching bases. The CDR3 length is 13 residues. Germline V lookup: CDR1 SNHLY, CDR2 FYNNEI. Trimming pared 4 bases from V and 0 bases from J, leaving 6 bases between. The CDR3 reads CASSGQNQETQYF. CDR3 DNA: TGTGCCAGCAGTGGACAGAACCAAGAGACCCAGTACTTC.

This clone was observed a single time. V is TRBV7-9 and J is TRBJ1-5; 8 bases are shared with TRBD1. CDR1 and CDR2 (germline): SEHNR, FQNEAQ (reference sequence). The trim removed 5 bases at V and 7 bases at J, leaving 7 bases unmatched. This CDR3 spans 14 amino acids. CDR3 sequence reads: CASSPQGAGQPQHF. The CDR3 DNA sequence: TGTGCCAGCAGCCCCCAGGGGGCTGGGCAGCCCCAGCATTTT.